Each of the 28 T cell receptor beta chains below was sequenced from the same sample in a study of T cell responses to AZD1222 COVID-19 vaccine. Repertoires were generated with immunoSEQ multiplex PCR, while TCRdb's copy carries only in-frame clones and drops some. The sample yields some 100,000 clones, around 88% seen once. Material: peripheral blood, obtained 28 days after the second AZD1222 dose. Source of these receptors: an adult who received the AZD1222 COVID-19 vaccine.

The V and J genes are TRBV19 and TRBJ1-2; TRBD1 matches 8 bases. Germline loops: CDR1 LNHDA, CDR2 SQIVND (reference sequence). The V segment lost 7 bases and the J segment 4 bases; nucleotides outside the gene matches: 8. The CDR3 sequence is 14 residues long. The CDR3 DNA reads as TGTGCCAGTATACGACAGGGGACAGGCTATGGCTACACCTTC. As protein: CASIRQGTGYGYTF.

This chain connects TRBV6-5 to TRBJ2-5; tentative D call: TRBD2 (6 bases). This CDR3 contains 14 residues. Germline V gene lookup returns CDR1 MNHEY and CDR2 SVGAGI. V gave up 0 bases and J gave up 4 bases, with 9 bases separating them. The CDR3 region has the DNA TGTGCCAGCAGTTACTCTGGGGGGAGAGAGACCCAGTACTTC. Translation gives CASSYSGGRETQYF.

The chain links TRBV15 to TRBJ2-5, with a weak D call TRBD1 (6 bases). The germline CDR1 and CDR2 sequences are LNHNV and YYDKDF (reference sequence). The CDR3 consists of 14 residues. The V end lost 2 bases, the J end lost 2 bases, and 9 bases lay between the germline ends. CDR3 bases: TGTGCCACCAGCAGATCAGGGGATCAAGAGACCCAGTACTTC. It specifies CATSRSGDQETQYF.

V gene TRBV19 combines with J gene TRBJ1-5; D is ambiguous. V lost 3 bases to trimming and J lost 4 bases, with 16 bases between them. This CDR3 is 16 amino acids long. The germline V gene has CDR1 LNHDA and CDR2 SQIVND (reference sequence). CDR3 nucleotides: TGTGCCAGTAGTATGATAGGGCAGCTCGGGAATCAGCCCCAGCATTTT. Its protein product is CASSMIGQLGNQPQHF.

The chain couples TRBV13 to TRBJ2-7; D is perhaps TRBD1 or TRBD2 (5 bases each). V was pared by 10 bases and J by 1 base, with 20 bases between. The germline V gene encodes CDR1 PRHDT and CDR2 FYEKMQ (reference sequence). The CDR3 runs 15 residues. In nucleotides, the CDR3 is TGTGCCACCTCGTCCGGGGCTTCTTGGTCCTACGAGCAGTACTTC. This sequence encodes CATSSGASWSYEQYF.

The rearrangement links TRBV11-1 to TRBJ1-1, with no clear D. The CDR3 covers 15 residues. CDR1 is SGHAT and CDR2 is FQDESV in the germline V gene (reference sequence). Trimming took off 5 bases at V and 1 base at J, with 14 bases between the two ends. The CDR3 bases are TGTGCCAGCAGCCCCTCGGGCGAATGGAACACTGAAGCTTTCTTT. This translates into CASSPSGEWNTEAFF.

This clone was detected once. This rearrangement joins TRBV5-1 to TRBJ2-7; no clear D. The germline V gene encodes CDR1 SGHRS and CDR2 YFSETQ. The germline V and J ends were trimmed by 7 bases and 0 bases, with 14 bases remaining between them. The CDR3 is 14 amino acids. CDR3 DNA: TGCGCCAGCTTCCAAACCTCGAACTCCTACGAGCAGTACTTC. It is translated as CASFQTSNSYEQYF.

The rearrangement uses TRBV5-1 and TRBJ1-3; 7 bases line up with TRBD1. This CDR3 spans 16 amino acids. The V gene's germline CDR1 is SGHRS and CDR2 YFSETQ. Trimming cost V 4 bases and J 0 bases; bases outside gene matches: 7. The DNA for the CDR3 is TGCGCCAGCAGCAGAAGGACAGGCTCCTCTGGAAACACCATATATTTT. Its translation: CASSRRTGSSGNTIYF.

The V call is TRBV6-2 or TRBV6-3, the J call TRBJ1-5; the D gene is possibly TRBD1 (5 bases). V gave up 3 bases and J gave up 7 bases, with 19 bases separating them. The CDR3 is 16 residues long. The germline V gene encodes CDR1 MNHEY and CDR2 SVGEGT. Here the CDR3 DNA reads TGTGCCAGCAGTTATGGCCAGGGATCCTTGTGGCAGCCCCAGCATTTT. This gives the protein CASSYGQGSLWQPQHF.

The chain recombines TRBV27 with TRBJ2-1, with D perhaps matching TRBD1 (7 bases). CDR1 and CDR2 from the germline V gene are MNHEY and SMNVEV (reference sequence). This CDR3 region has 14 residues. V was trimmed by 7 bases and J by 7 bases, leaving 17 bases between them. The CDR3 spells CASIGLQGRNEQFF. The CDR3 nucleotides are TGTGCCAGCATCGGTCTACAGGGGAGGAATGAGCAGTTCTTC.

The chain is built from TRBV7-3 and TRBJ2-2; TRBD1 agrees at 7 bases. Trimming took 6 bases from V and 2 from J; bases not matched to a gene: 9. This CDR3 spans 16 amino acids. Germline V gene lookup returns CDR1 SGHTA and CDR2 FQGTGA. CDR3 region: CASSHPGTENTGELFF. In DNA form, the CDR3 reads TGTGCCAGCAGTCACCCCGGGACAGAAAACACCGGGGAGCTGTTTTTT.

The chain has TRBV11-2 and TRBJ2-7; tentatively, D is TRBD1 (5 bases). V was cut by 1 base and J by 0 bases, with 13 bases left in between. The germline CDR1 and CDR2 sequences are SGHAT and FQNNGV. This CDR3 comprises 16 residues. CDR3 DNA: TGTGCCAGCAGCTTAGGTGTCAGGGCTAGCTCCTACGAGCAGTACTTC. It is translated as CASSLGVRASSYEQYF. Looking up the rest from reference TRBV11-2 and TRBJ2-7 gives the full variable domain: EAGVAQSPRYKIIEKRQSVAFWCNPISGHATLYWYQQILGQGPKLLIQFQNNGVVDDSQLPKDRFSAERLKGVDSTLKIQPAKLEDSAVYLCASSLGVRASSYEQYFGPGTRLTVT.

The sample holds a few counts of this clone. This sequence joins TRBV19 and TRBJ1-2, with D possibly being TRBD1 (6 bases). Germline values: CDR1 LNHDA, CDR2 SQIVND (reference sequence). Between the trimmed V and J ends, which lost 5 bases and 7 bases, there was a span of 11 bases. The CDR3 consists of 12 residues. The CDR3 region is CASSLQGAGYTF. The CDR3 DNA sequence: TGTGCCAGTAGTCTACAGGGAGCTGGCTACACCTTC.

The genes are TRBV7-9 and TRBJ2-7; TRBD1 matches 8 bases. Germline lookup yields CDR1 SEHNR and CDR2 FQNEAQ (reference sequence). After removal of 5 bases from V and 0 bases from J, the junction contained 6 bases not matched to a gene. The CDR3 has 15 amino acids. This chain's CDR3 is CASSLGQGSSYEQYF. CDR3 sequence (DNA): TGTGCCAGCAGCCTCGGACAGGGAAGCTCCTACGAGCAGTACTTC. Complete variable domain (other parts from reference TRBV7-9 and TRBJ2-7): DTGVSQNPRHKITKRGQNVTFRCDPISEHNRLYWYRQTLGQGPEFLTYFQNEAQLEKSRLLSDRFSAERPKGSFSTLEIQRTEQGDSAMYLCASSLGQGSSYEQYFGPGTRLTVT.

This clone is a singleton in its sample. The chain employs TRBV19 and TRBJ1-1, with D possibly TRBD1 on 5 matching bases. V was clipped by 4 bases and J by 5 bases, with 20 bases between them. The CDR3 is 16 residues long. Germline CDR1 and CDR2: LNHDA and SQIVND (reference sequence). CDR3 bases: TGTGCCAGTAGTAGGAGACAGACTAGGTTACGAACTGAAGCTTTCTTT. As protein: CASSRRQTRLRTEAFF.

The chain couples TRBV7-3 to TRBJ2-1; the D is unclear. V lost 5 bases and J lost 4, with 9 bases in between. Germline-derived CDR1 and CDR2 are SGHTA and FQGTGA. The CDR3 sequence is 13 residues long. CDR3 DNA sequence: TGTGCCAGCAGCCCTCAGCCTTACAATGAGCAGTTCTTC. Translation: CASSPQPYNEQFF. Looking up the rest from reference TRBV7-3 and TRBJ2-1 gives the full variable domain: GAGVSQTPSNKVTEKGKYVELRCDPISGHTALYWYRQSLGQGPEFLIYFQGTGAADDSGLPNDRFFAVRPEGSVSTLKIQRTERGDSAVYLCASSPQPYNEQFFGPGTRLTVL.

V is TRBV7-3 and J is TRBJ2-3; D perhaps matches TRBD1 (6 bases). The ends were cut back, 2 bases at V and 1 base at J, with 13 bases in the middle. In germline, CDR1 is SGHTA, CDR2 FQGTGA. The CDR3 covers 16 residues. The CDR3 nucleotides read TGTGCCAGCAGCTTATCTGGGGGCCGGGGCACAGATACGCAGTATTTT. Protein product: CASSLSGGRGTDTQYF.

The CDR3 DNA reads TGTGCCAGCAGCTACACAAGAGTCGATTGGGTGACCACTGAAGCTTTCTTT. The encoded protein is CASSYTRVDWVTTEAFF. The V call is TRBV5-6, the J call TRBJ1-1; D not resolved. Per germline, CDR1 SGHDT and CDR2 YYEEEE. V was pared by 3 bases and J by 4 bases, with 22 bases between. This CDR3 has 17 amino acids.

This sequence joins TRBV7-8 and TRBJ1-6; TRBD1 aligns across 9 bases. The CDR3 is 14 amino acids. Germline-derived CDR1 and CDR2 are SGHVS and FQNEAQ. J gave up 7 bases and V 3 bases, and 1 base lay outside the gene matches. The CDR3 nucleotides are TGTGCCAGCAGCTTGGACAGGGGCAATTCACCCCTCCACTTT. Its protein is CASSLDRGNSPLHF.

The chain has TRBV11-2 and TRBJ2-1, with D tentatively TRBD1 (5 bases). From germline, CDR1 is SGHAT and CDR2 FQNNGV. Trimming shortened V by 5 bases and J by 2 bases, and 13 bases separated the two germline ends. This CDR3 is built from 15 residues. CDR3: CASSPRQTPYNEQFF. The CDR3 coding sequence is TGTGCCAGCAGCCCCCGACAGACCCCCTACAATGAGCAGTTCTTC.

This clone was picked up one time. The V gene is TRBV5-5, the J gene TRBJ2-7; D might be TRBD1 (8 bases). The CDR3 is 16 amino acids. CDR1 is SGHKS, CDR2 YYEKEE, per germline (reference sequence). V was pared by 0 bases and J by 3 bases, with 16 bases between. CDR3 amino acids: CASSLDVQGGSYEQYF. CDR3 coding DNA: TGTGCCAGCAGCTTGGATGTACAGGGGGGGAGCTACGAGCAGTACTTC.

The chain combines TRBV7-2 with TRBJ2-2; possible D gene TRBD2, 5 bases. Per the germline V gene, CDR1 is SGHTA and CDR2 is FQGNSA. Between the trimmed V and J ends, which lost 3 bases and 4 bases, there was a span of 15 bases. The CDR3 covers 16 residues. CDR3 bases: TGTGCCAGCAGCTTCGGGATCGGACTGCCCACCGGGGAGCTGTTTTTT. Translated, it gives CASSFGIGLPTGELFF.

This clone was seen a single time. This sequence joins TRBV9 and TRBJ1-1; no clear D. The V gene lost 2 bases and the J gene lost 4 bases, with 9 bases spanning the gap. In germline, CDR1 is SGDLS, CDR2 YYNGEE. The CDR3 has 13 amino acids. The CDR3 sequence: CASSVGQVTEAFF. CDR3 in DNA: TGTGCCAGCAGCGTCGGCCAGGTCACTGAAGCTTTCTTT.

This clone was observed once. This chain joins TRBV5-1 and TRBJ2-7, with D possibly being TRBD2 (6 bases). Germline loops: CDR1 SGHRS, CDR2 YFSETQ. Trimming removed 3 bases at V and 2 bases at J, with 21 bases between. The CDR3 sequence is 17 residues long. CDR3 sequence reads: CASSSGVGASRPYEQYF. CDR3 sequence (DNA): TGCGCCAGCAGCTCGGGGGTAGGGGCCTCCCGCCCCTACGAGCAGTACTTC.

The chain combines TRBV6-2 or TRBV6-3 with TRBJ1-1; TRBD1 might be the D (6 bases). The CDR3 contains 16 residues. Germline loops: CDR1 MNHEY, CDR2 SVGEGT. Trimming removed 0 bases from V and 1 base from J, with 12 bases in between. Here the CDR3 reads CASSYSQGTPNTEAFF. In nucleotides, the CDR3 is TGTGCCAGCAGTTACTCACAGGGTACCCCGAACACTGAAGCTTTCTTT.

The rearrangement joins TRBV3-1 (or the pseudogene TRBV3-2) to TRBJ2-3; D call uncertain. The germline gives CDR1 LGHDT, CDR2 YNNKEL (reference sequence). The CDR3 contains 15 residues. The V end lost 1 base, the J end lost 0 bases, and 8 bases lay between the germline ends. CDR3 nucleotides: TGTGCCAGCAGCCAAGCCTACTCTAGCACAGATACGCAGTATTTT. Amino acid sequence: CASSQAYSSTDTQYF.

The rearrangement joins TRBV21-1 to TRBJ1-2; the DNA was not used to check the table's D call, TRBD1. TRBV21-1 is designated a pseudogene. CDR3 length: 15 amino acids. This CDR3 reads CASSKRRQGIRGYTF. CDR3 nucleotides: TGTGCCAGCAGCAAAAGGAGACAGGGGATCCGAGGCTACACCTTC.

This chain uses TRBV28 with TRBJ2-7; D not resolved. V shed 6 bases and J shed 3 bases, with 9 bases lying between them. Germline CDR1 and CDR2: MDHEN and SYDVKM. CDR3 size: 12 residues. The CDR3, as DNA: TGTGCCAGCAGCTTTCAAAACTACGAGCAGTACTTC. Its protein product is CASSFQNYEQYF. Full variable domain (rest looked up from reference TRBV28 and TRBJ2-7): DVKVTQSSRYLVKRTGEKVFLECVQDMDHENMFWYRQDPGLGLRLIYFSYDVKMKEKGDIPEGYSVSREKKERFSLILESASTNQTSMYLCASSFQNYEQYFGPGTRLTVT.